This T cell receptor beta chain was sequenced in a study of graft-versus-host responses after intestinal transplantation. Study-wide points: Early declines in HvG clones that occurred post-transplant were associated with peak circulating GvH clone levels.

Only in-frame clones appear in the TCRdb table, and some are missing; sequencing was by immunoSEQ multiplex PCR. The top ten hold approximately 30% of the sample, which has a few thousand clones, 35% to 40% seen once. Losses at the gene ends were 6 bases for V and 1 base for J; bases not matched to a gene: 6. The CDR3 loop spans 15 amino acids. CDR1 MGHRA and CDR2 YSYEKL come from the germline V gene. The plating included 200,000 irradiated, violet-dye-labeled stimulator cells together with 200,000 CFSE-labeled responder cells. Post-reaction sorting isolated proliferating CFSE-low CD3+CD4+ and CD3+CD8+ responders.

The specimen comprised alloreactive CD8+ T cells from a mixed lymphocyte reaction culture, sampled before transplantation. Documented subset: CFSE-low proliferating T cells sorted from roughly 6-day pre-transplant mixed lymphocyte reaction (GvH or HvG direction). V gene TRBV4-1 combines with J gene TRBJ2-5; 9 bases fit TRBD2. The sequence was obtained from a human patient who was an organ donor for intestinal transplantation. The CDR3 DNA reads as TGCGCCAGCAGGGGGTTAGCGGGGGTCCAAGAGACCCAGTACTTC. Translation gives CASRGLAGVQETQYF.